The TCR beta chain described here comes from a study of tumor-infiltrating lymphocytes in oesophageal squamous cell carcinoma. In this sample, this clonotype turned up many times. Each CDR3 protein is one row after TCRdb ran MiXCR on the PCR reads. The sample consists of more than 10,000 distinct CDR3 sequences, around 60% of them appearing once. Germline V gives CDR1 MNHNS, CDR2 SASEGT. The CDR3 is 11 residues long. Trimming cost V 7 bases and J 1 base, with 2 bases left between them. This clonotype originated in a female donor with esophageal squamous cell carcinoma. Sequencing input: esophageal tumor tissue. The chain combines TRBV6-1 with TRBJ2-4; no reliable D call. The CDR3 coding sequence is TGTGCCAGCACCGCCAAAAACATTCAGTACTTC. It encodes CASTAKNIQYF.